The rows below give T cell receptor beta chains drawn from one sample of a study of cytomegalovirus exposure and HLA in healthy donors. Produced via immunoSEQ multiplex PCR; TCRdb's table is partial and in-frame only. The table has approximately 95,000 clones, around four fifths seen once. Material for sequencing was PBMCs. The source of these receptors is a woman aged 40 to 50 in good health and CMV-seropositive. CDR3s include the opening cysteine and the closing phenylalanine or tryptophan.

TRBV27	TRBJ2-3	CASSFGLGPTDTQYF
TRBV28	TRBJ1-1	CASSSPQFGTEAFF
TRBV7-9	TRBJ2-7	CASSHPLAGGSYEQYF
TRBV7-9	TRBJ1-6	CASSRGQGANSPLHF
TRBV28	TRBJ1-1	CASSLYQGPNTEAFF
TRBV2	TRBJ2-3	CASSVRQGGSTDTQYF
TRBV6-4	TRBJ1-2	CASTPFGQGAKRAWDGYTF
TRBV19	TRBJ1-2	CASSTGTWKNYGYTF
TRBV5-1	TRBJ2-6	CASSLGLTMTGANVLTF
TRBV28	TRBJ2-7	CASSLLRSYEQYF
TRBV5-4	TRBJ2-3	CASSWTRGRTRTDTQYF
TRBV7-2	TRBJ2-2	CASRISGELFF
TRBV4-1	TRBJ2-7	CASSQDNFSYEQYF